The 21 T cell receptor beta chains reported below all come from one sample, sequenced in a study of OX40 agonist ivuxolimab in advanced cancers. The method was immunoSEQ multiplex PCR; TCRdb's version includes in-frame clones alone and lacks a portion of them. The data hold fewer than 70,000 clones, with roughly 87% observed a single time. Sequenced material: CD4+ or CD8+ T cells sorted from blood, taken in a trial of the OX40 agonist ivuxolimab. The receptors derive from an adult with an advanced solid tumor such as melanoma, head and neck, liver or kidney cancer.

The chain uses TRBV9 and TRBJ1-2; no clear D gene. CDR3 size: 16 residues. The germline gives CDR1 SGDLS, CDR2 YYNGEE. Trimming pared 4 bases from V and 4 bases from J, leaving 20 bases between. As DNA, the CDR3 is TGTGCCAGCAGCCCTACTGTTGGGCCTATTGTCTATGGCTACACCTTC. Amino acid sequence: CASSPTVGPIVYGYTF.

The V call is TRBV15, the J call TRBJ1-5; perhaps TRBD1 as D (6 bases). Trimming cost V 1 base and J 3 bases, with 13 bases left between them. This CDR3 has 16 residues. Germline V gives CDR1 LNHNV, CDR2 YYDKDF (reference sequence). This chain's CDR3 is CATSRVEDRNNQPQHF. The CDR3 coding sequence is TGTGCCACCAGCAGAGTAGAGGACAGAAACAATCAGCCCCAGCATTTT.

This clone was seen more than once but under ten times. V gene TRBV20-1 combines with J gene TRBJ2-1; D remains unclear. The CDR3 is 11 amino acids. V was clipped by 6 bases and J by 8 bases, with 11 bases between them. The germline V gene has CDR1 DFQATT and CDR2 SNEGSKA (reference sequence). CDR3 sequence: CSARLMYEQFF. The CDR3 nucleotides read TGCAGTGCCCGATTGATGTATGAGCAGTTCTTC.

The chain links TRBV7-9 to TRBJ2-4; TRBD1 matches at 7 bases. Germline values: CDR1 SEHNR, CDR2 FQNEAQ (reference sequence). The CDR3 runs to 16 residues. With V trimmed by 2 bases and J by 1 base, 5 bases remained unmatched. CDR3 sequence: CASSLNRGLAKNIQYF. DNA of the CDR3: TGTGCCAGCAGCTTAAATAGGGGGCTCGCCAAAAACATTCAGTACTTC.

V gene TRBV7-9 combines with J gene TRBJ2-5; 11 bases are a match to TRBD2. The DNA matches TRBJ2-7 better at its end, which makes the J call doubtful. There are 15 residues in the CDR3. The germline gives CDR1 SEHNR, CDR2 FQNEAQ (reference sequence). In DNA form, the CDR3 reads TGTGCCAGCAGCCAACCTAGCGGGGGGAGGAACGAGCAGTACTTC. It yields the protein CASSQPSGGRNEQYF.

This sequence joins TRBV7-7 and TRBJ2-5, with D possibly being TRBD1 (6 bases). This CDR3 is built from 16 residues. Germline V CDR1 and CDR2: SSHAT, FNYEAQ (reference sequence). V was cut by 6 bases and J by 5 bases, with 22 bases left in between. CDR3 DNA sequence: TGTGCCAGCAGTCAATTGACGACAGGCGTGGGGGAGACCCAGTACTTC. It specifies CASSQLTTGVGETQYF.

V gene TRBV21-1 combines with J gene TRBJ1-5. TRBV21-1 is given as a pseudogene. The CDR3 sequence is 12 residues long. CDR3 in amino acids: CASSKLNQPQHF. The CDR3 DNA sequence: TGTGCCAGCAGCAAACTAAATCAGCCCCAGCATTTT.

V gene TRBV7-9 combines with J gene TRBJ1-6; D is uncertain. Germline CDR1 SEHNR, CDR2 FQNEAQ (reference sequence). V lost 1 base to trimming and J lost 7 bases, with 2 bases between them. The CDR3 loop spans 12 amino acids. The CDR3 DNA reads TGTGCCAGCAGCTTAGAGAATTCACCCCTCCACTTT. This sequence encodes CASSLENSPLHF.

The chain has TRBV6-5 and TRBJ2-7; 10 bases are a match to TRBD2. This CDR3 spans 14 amino acids. The germline V gene has CDR1 MNHEY and CDR2 SVGAGI. V lost 5 bases, J lost 3 bases, and 4 bases stayed unmatched. Here the CDR3 reads CASSGGLADYEQYF. The CDR3 DNA is TGTGCCAGCAGTGGAGGACTAGCGGACTACGAGCAGTACTTC.

The chain links TRBV5-5 to TRBJ2-1, with D perhaps assigned TRBD1 or TRBD2 (5 bases each). CDR3 length equals 14 residues. Germline CDR1 SGHKS, CDR2 YYEKEE (reference sequence). Deletions cut 4 bases from V and 4 bases from J, with 12 bases between. The CDR3 bases are TGTGCCAGCAGCCACGGGACGAGATACAATGAGCAGTTCTTC. Protein sequence: CASSHGTRYNEQFF.

The J gene is TRBJ2-7, the V gene TRBV30, with 7 bases fitting TRBD2. The junction had 6 bases not matched to a gene; V was cut back by 1 base and J by 6 bases. This CDR3 comprises 13 residues. Germline-derived CDR1 and CDR2 are GTSNPN and SVGIG (reference sequence). The CDR3 DNA reads as TGTGCCTGGAGTGATGGGGGGAGGGGCGAGCAGTACTTC. Protein sequence: CAWSDGGRGEQYF.

The CDR3 loop reads CASQAVHNEKLFF. Written as DNA, the CDR3 is TGTGCCAGCCAAGCAGTTCACAATGAAAAACTGTTTTTT. The chain couples TRBV2 to TRBJ1-4; no reliable D call. The CDR3 loop spans 13 amino acids. With 8 bases removed from V and 5 bases from J, the gap between germline ends came to 12 bases. Germline lookup yields CDR1 SNHLY and CDR2 FYNNEI. Full variable domain (remainder filled in from reference TRBV2 and TRBJ1-4): EPEVTQTPSHQVTQMGQEVILRCVPISNHLYFYWYRQILGQKVEFLVSFYNNEISEKSEIFDDQFSVERPDGSNFTLKIRSTKLEDSAMYFCASQAVHNEKLFFGSGTQLSVL.

This chain joins TRBV19 and TRBJ2-3, with 15 bases identical to TRBD2. The CDR3 consists of 23 residues. CDR1 is LNHDA, CDR2 SQIVND, per germline (reference sequence). Germline trimming cut 1 base from V and 5 bases from J; bases unmatched to any gene: 22. The CDR3 loop reads CASSIAYRTGLAGGPPPRDTQYF. CDR3 coding DNA: TGTGCCAGTAGTATAGCATACCGAACCGGACTAGCGGGAGGGCCCCCTCCTCGAGATACGCAGTATTTT.

V usage is TRBV6-1 and J usage is TRBJ1-3; D gene uncertain. The V end lost 7 bases, the J end lost 1 base, and 11 bases lay between the germline ends. The CDR3 spans 14 residues. Germline V gene data show CDR1 as MNHNS and CDR2 as SASEGT. The CDR3 is CASTYGESGNTIYF. CDR3 sequence (DNA): TGTGCCAGCACCTACGGGGAATCTGGAAACACCATATATTTT.

This chain connects TRBV6-5 to TRBJ2-7; no firm D call. The CDR3 sequence is 13 residues long. Germline CDR1 is MNHEY and CDR2 is SVGAGI. V shed 7 bases and J shed 2 bases, with 12 bases lying between them. The CDR3 coding sequence is TGTGCCAGCACCACCCCAGGACCCTACGAGCAGTACTTC. Protein sequence: CASTTPGPYEQYF.

The chain joins TRBV5-6 to TRBJ1-2, with 7 bases aligning to TRBD1. The V gene end was trimmed by 4 bases and the J gene end by 3 bases; junction bases not matched to a gene: 9. Germline CDR1 SGHDT, CDR2 YYEEEE. The CDR3 extends over 15 amino acids. In nucleotides, the CDR3 is TGTGCCAGCAGCCCCGACAGGGCGGTGGACTATGGCTACACCTTC. Translated: CASSPDRAVDYGYTF.

This clone showed up just a few times. The chain combines TRBV19 with TRBJ1-5; the D gene is possibly TRBD1 (5 bases). Germline CDR1 is LNHDA and CDR2 is SQIVND (reference sequence). The length of the CDR3 is 13 residues. Trimming took 5 bases from V and 7 from J, leaving 12 bases between them. The CDR3 sequence: CASSGTGGQPQHF. The CDR3 DNA is TGTGCCAGTAGTGGGACTGGCGGGCAGCCCCAGCATTTT.

The chain employs TRBV28 and TRBJ1-5; the D gene is possibly TRBD1 (6 bases). V lost 3 bases and J 0 bases, leaving 24 bases between the germline ends. The germline CDR1 and CDR2 sequences are MDHEN and SYDVKM. There are 20 residues in the CDR3. The chain's CDR3 is CASSFVPGTFRGYSNQPQHF. The CDR3 bases are TGTGCCAGCAGTTTTGTACCCGGGACATTCAGAGGTTATAGCAATCAGCCCCAGCATTTT. Drawing the rest from reference TRBV28 and TRBJ1-5, the complete variable domain is DVKVTQSSRYLVKRTGEKVFLECVQDMDHENMFWYRQDPGLGLRLIYFSYDVKMKEKGDIPEGYSVSREKKERFSLILESASTNQTSMYLCASSFVPGTFRGYSNQPQHFGDGTRLSIL.

This clone showed up just once. The chain employs TRBV28 and TRBJ2-2; a possible D gene is TRBD2 (5 bases). Germline lookup yields CDR1 MDHEN and CDR2 SYDVKM. Trimming took 5 bases from V and 4 from J, leaving 11 bases between them. CDR3 length: 14 amino acids. The CDR3 region is CASSRGRITGELFF. Written as DNA, the CDR3 is TGTGCCAGCAGTCGGGGTCGGATCACCGGGGAGCTGTTTTTT.

The V call is TRBV4-1, the J call TRBJ2-3; 11 nucleotides agree with TRBD2. Germline CDR1 MGHRA, CDR2 YSYEKL. The ends lost 3 bases at V and 4 bases at J; junction bases unmatched: 9. The CDR3 covers 17 residues. CDR3 residues: CASSHSGLAGGPDTQYF. The CDR3 DNA is TGCGCCAGCAGCCACAGTGGGTTAGCGGGGGGGCCAGATACGCAGTATTTT.

The chain is built from TRBV11-2 and TRBJ2-7; D is uncertain. V lost 0 bases and J 2 bases, leaving 8 bases between the germline ends. Germline V CDR1 and CDR2: SGHAT, FQNNGV. The CDR3 loop spans 14 amino acids. DNA for the CDR3: TGTGCCAGCAGCTTAGAGGGCAACCCCTACGAGCAGTACTTC. Its protein product is CASSLEGNPYEQYF.